One sample yielded the 27 T cell receptor beta chains listed below, sequenced in a study of cytomegalovirus exposure and HLA in healthy donors. The PCR used 60 Vbeta and 13 Jbeta primers. Sequenced by immunoSEQ multiplex PCR; TCRdb stores in-frame clones only, minus some. The sample lists 150,000 to 200,000 clones; roughly 87% were seen once. Sequencing was carried out using PBMCs. All receptors come from a woman in her twenties or thirties in good health and CMV-seronegative.

The chain carries TRBV27 and TRBJ1-1; unclear D gene. The germline V gene has CDR1 MNHEY and CDR2 SMNVEV (reference sequence). The CDR3 has 16 amino acids. V was trimmed by 2 bases and J by 0 bases, leaving 13 bases between them. CDR3 bases: TGTGCCAGCAGTTTAAGATTGGAGTCCATGAACACTGAAGCTTTCTTT. Translating it yields CASSLRLESMNTEAFF.

V gene TRBV6-1 combines with J gene TRBJ2-2, with TRBD2 matching over 8 bases. CDR3 length: 15 residues. Germline lookup yields CDR1 MNHNS and CDR2 SASEGT. Trimming at V came to 9 bases and at J to 1 base, leaving 7 bases not matched to a gene. CDR3 protein: CASLLGLVNTGELFF. The CDR3 bases are TGTGCCAGTCTCCTGGGACTAGTGAACACCGGGGAGCTGTTTTTT.

The rearrangement uses TRBV5-1 and TRBJ1-1; D possibly corresponds to TRBD1 (6 bases). Between the trimmed V and J ends, which lost 0 bases and 4 bases, there was a span of 13 bases. This CDR3 is 15 amino acids long. Looked up from germline, CDR1 is SGHRS and CDR2 is YFSETQ. CDR3 sequence: CASSLEAGVGTEAFF. The CDR3 DNA reads as TGCGCCAGCAGCTTGGAAGCAGGGGTAGGCACTGAAGCTTTCTTT.

The gene calls are TRBV29-1 and TRBJ2-2, with D possibly TRBD2 on 6 matching bases. The germline V and J ends were trimmed by 6 bases and 5 bases, with 13 bases remaining between them. Germline V lookup: CDR1 SQVTM, CDR2 ANQGSEA. CDR3 length: 13 amino acids. In nucleotides, the CDR3 is TGCAGCGTAATAGTAGGGACTACCGGGGAGCTGTTTTTT. It yields the protein CSVIVGTTGELFF.

The chain couples TRBV7-9 to TRBJ1-2, with D perhaps TRBD1 (5 bases). Deletions cut 5 bases from V and 4 bases from J, with 17 bases between. Germline V lookup: CDR1 SEHNR, CDR2 FQNEAQ (reference sequence). The CDR3 runs 15 residues. The CDR3, as DNA: TGTGCCAGCAGCCCCGGGCAGGGATGGGGCTATGGCTACACCTTC. Its protein product is CASSPGQGWGYGYTF. The entire variable domain, with the rest obtained from reference TRBV7-9 and TRBJ1-2, is as follows: DTGVSQNPRHKITKRGQNVTFRCDPISEHNRLYWYRQTLGQGPEFLTYFQNEAQLEKSRLLSDRFSAERPKGSFSTLEIQRTEQGDSAMYLCASSPGQGWGYGYTFGSGTRLTVV.

This chain connects TRBV6-1 to TRBJ2-7; 12 positions match TRBD1. This CDR3 spans 15 amino acids. V was pared by 2 bases and J by 2 bases, with 1 base of the junction left unmatched. CDR1 MNHNS and CDR2 SASEGT come from the germline V gene. DNA of the CDR3: TGTGCCAGCAGTGAATGGGACAGGGGGCCCTACGAGCAGTACTTC. Translated, it gives CASSEWDRGPYEQYF.

This clone was observed a single time. The V and J genes are TRBV6-1 and TRBJ2-2; TRBD1 matches at 8 bases. Germline loops: CDR1 MNHNS, CDR2 SASEGT. V lost 7 bases to trimming and J lost 5 bases; unmatched junction nucleotides: 9. The CDR3 has 15 residues. The CDR3 region has the DNA TGTGCCAGCATTACTAGGACAGGGCAAACCGGGGAGCTGTTTTTT. The encoded protein is CASITRTGQTGELFF.

The V gene is TRBV2, the J gene TRBJ1-1; TRBD1 matches 8 bases. The V gene end was trimmed by 1 base and the J gene end by 3 bases; junction bases not matched to a gene: 4. CDR1 SNHLY and CDR2 FYNNEI come from the germline V gene. The CDR3 extends over 15 amino acids. CDR3 sequence (DNA): TGTGCCAGCAGTGAAGAGGCAGGGGGCTACACTGAAGCTTTCTTT. Translation: CASSEEAGGYTEAFF.

This clone was seen a handful of times. The gene calls are TRBV28 and TRBJ1-5; the match to TRBD1 covers 12 bases. This CDR3 has 15 residues. The V and J ends lost 6 bases and 11 bases, in that order; junction bases with no gene match: 11. Germline CDR1 reads MDHEN; CDR2 reads SYDVKM. The CDR3 protein is CASRPGQGASRAQHF. The CDR3 DNA reads as TGTGCCAGCAGGCCGGGACAGGGGGCTAGTAGGGCCCAGCATTTT.

The V and J genes are TRBV7-2 and TRBJ2-1; 13 bases map to TRBD2. CDR1 is SGHTA and CDR2 is FQGNSA in the germline V gene. The V segment lost 5 bases and the J segment 13 bases; nucleotides outside the gene matches: 11. CDR3 length equals 15 residues. In DNA, the CDR3 is TGTGCCAGCAGCACCGGGACTAGCGGGACACAGCTCCAGTTCTTC. Protein product: CASSTGTSGTQLQFF.

V gene TRBV19 combines with J gene TRBJ1-1; D is unclear. V dropped 8 bases and J dropped 4 bases, with 17 bases sitting between them. Germline loops: CDR1 LNHDA, CDR2 SQIVND (reference sequence). The CDR3 runs to 14 residues. The CDR3 region has the DNA TGTGCCAGTGGAAAGGATACGGGAGCCACTGAAGCTTTCTTT. Its protein product is CASGKDTGATEAFF. Using reference TRBV19 and TRBJ1-1 for the parts outside the CDR3, the full variable domain is DGGITQSPKYLFRKEGQNVTLSCEQNLNHDAMYWYRQDPGQGLRLIYYSQIVNDFQKGDIAEGYSVSREKKESFPLTVTSAQKNPTAFYLCASGKDTGATEAFFGQGTRLTVV.

This chain uses TRBV27 with TRBJ2-7; 15 bases align to TRBD2. Germline V CDR1 and CDR2: MNHEY, SMNVEV (reference sequence). This CDR3 contains 17 residues. The junction had 9 bases not matched to a gene; V was cut back by 5 bases and J by 4 bases. The CDR3 nucleotides are TGTGCCAGCAGTCCACCCGGACTAGCGGGAGGGACTTACGAGCAGTACTTC. This codes for CASSPPGLAGGTYEQYF.

The J gene is TRBJ2-1, the V gene TRBV11-2; 10 nucleotides agree with TRBD2. With V trimmed by 3 bases and J by 10 bases, 9 bases remained unmatched. The CDR3 runs to 15 residues. CDR1 is SGHAT, CDR2 FQNNGV, per germline. This CDR3 is CASSFMFLAGVEQFF. As DNA, the CDR3 is TGTGCCAGCAGCTTCATGTTCCTAGCGGGAGTAGAGCAGTTCTTC.

This clone turned up a few times. V gene TRBV14 combines with J gene TRBJ1-2; D ambiguous. The CDR3 has 13 amino acids. V lost 1 base and J 6 bases, leaving 9 bases between the germline ends. Germline CDR1 reads SGHDN; CDR2 reads FVKESK. The CDR3 sequence: CASSQGVRNGYTF. CDR3 DNA sequence: TGTGCCAGCAGCCAAGGAGTCAGGAATGGCTACACCTTC.

This clone has just a few counts. This chain uses TRBV28 with TRBJ2-1, with D perhaps matching TRBD1 (6 bases). The germline CDR1 and CDR2 sequences are MDHEN and SYDVKM. The CDR3 extends over 19 amino acids. V was cut by 2 bases and J by 0 bases, with 20 bases left in between. CDR3 amino acids: CASSLRQPRRDTSYNEQFF. DNA for the CDR3: TGTGCCAGCAGTTTACGCCAACCGCGCCGGGACACCTCCTACAATGAGCAGTTCTTC.

The V gene is TRBV27, the J gene TRBJ2-1; the match to TRBD1 covers 9 bases. Unmatched junction bases numbered 8, after V lost 4 bases and J lost 1 base. The CDR3 consists of 17 residues. The germline CDR1 and CDR2 sequences are MNHEY and SMNVEV (reference sequence). Here the CDR3 reads CASSSSGGTGSYNEQFF. The CDR3 DNA follows: TGTGCCAGCAGTTCATCGGGCGGGACAGGGTCCTACAATGAGCAGTTCTTC.

V usage is TRBV19 and J usage is TRBJ2-1, with TRBD2 as a possible D gene (6 bases). The CDR3 is 17 residues long. CDR1 LNHDA and CDR2 SQIVND come from the germline V gene (reference sequence). V shed 7 bases and J shed 7 bases, with 26 bases lying between them. The CDR3 bases are TGTGCCAGTACCCCGGTGGGGGGTCGGTATGGATATAATGAGCAGTTCTTC. Translated, it gives CASTPVGGRYGYNEQFF.

The rearrangement links TRBV30 to TRBJ2-1; 9 bases align to TRBD2. There are 15 residues in the CDR3. J lost 4 bases, V lost 0 bases, and 4 bases had no gene match. Germline values: CDR1 GTSNPN, CDR2 SVGIG (reference sequence). CDR3 protein: CAWSVLAGGYNEQFF. DNA of the CDR3: TGTGCCTGGAGTGTACTGGCGGGAGGGTACAATGAGCAGTTCTTC.

The count of this clone is one. The genes are TRBV4-1 and TRBJ1-1; D possibly corresponds to TRBD1 (5 bases). The germline V gene has CDR1 MGHRA and CDR2 YSYEKL. The CDR3 length is 13 residues. Trimming removed 6 bases from V and 3 bases from J, with 11 bases in between. The CDR3: CASSFQGDTEAFF. The CDR3 nucleotides are TGCGCCAGCAGTTTCCAGGGTGACACTGAAGCTTTCTTT.

The rearrangement links TRBV29-1 to TRBJ1-2; 12 bases align to TRBD1. This CDR3 has 14 amino acids. V lost 4 bases, J lost 9 bases, and 9 bases stayed unmatched. Germline V gives CDR1 SQVTM, CDR2 ANQGSEA. The CDR3: CSVVGTGGKDSYTF. The CDR3 nucleotides are TGCAGCGTTGTAGGGACAGGGGGCAAAGATAGCTACACCTTC. The full variable domain, its missing parts supplied by reference TRBV29-1 and TRBJ1-2, is SAVISQKPSRDICQRGTSLTIQCQVDSQVTMMFWYRQQPGQSLTLIATANQGSEATYESGFVIDKFPISRPNLTFSTLTVSNMSPEDSSIYLCSVVGTGGKDSYTFGSGTRLTVV.

As regards this clone: Different DNA sequences within this sample yield the same CDR3. This chain links TRBV9 with TRBJ2-1, with 11 positions matching TRBD2. The V segment lost 1 base and the J segment 0 bases; nucleotides outside the gene matches: 3. From germline, CDR1 is SGDLS and CDR2 YYNGEE. CDR3 length: 17 amino acids. The CDR3 DNA sequence: TGTGCCAGCAGCGTATTAGCGGGAGGGAGCTCCTACAATGAGCAGTTCTTC. Residues: CASSVLAGGSSYNEQFF.

The rearrangement joins TRBV11-3 to TRBJ2-3; perhaps TRBD1 as D (6 bases). Per germline, CDR1 SGHNT and CDR2 YENEEA. V was shortened by 5 bases and J by 1 base, with 19 bases between the two germline ends. This CDR3 spans 17 amino acids. Here the CDR3 reads CASSPGAERLGTDTQYF. CDR3 coding DNA: TGTGCCAGCAGCCCAGGGGCCGAACGGCTTGGCACAGATACGCAGTATTTT.

The chain joins TRBV2 to TRBJ1-1, with 11 bases matching TRBD1. Germline lookup yields CDR1 SNHLY and CDR2 FYNNEI. This CDR3 has 13 residues. Trimming removed 6 bases from V and 4 bases from J; junction bases left unmatched: 1. CDR3 sequence reads: CASRGTGGTEAFF. Here the CDR3 DNA reads TGTGCCAGCAGGGGGACAGGGGGCACTGAAGCTTTCTTT.

The V gene is TRBV6-1, the J gene TRBJ1-2; TRBD1 matches 10 bases. J gave up 1 base and V 2 bases, and 7 bases lay outside the gene matches. CDR3 length equals 17 residues. Germline CDR1 reads MNHNS; CDR2 reads SASEGT. The DNA of the CDR3 is TGTGCCAGCAGTGAAAGGGGGTGGGACAGGGGTAACTATGGCTACACCTTC. Amino acid sequence: CASSERGWDRGNYGYTF.

The chain employs TRBV29-1 and TRBJ1-1; D is unresolved. Germline assignment: CDR1 SQVTM and CDR2 ANQGSEA. Trimming pared 4 bases from V and 3 bases from J, leaving 15 bases between. The CDR3 contains 14 residues. The CDR3 loop reads CSVVRGSPDTEAFF. The CDR3 bases are TGCAGCGTTGTTCGCGGCAGCCCCGACACTGAAGCTTTCTTT.

CDR3 in DNA: TGTGCCAGTAGTAAAGGGGTGGTCAACACTGAAGCTTTCTTT. Protein: CASSKGVVNTEAFF. The V and J genes are TRBV19 and TRBJ1-1; possibly TRBD1 for D (5 bases). V gave up 4 bases and J gave up 2 bases, with 11 bases separating them. The CDR3 runs to 14 residues. Germline V gene lookup returns CDR1 LNHDA and CDR2 SQIVND (reference sequence). Drawing the rest from reference TRBV19 and TRBJ1-1, the complete variable domain is DGGITQSPKYLFRKEGQNVTLSCEQNLNHDAMYWYRQDPGQGLRLIYYSQIVNDFQKGDIAEGYSVSREKKESFPLTVTSAQKNPTAFYLCASSKGVVNTEAFFGQGTRLTVV.

J is TRBJ1-2 and V is TRBV19; TRBD1 matches 9 bases. The germline V gene encodes CDR1 LNHDA and CDR2 SQIVND (reference sequence). The CDR3 extends over 15 amino acids. The V gene end was trimmed by 3 bases and the J gene end by 3 bases; junction bases not matched to a gene: 5. CDR3 sequence reads: CASSIGTGLHYGYTF. DNA for the CDR3: TGTGCCAGTAGTATCGGGACAGGGCTTCACTATGGCTACACCTTC.